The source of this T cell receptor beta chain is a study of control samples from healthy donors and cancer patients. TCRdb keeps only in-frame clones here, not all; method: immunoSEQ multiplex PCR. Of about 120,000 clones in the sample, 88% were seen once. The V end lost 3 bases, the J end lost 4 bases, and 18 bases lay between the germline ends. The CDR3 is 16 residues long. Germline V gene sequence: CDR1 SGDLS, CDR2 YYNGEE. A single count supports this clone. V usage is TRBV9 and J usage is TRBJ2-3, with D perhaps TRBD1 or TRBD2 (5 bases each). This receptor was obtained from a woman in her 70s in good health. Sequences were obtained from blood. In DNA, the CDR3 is TGTGCCAGCAGCGGCCCGGGGCAGGGTGTCTCAGATACGCAGTATTTT. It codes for CASSGPGQGVSDTQYF. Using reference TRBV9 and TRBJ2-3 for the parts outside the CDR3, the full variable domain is DSGVTQTPKHLITATGQRVTLRCSPRSGDLSVYWYQQSLDQGLQFLIQYYNGEERAKGNILERFSAQQFPDLHSELNLSSLELGDSALYFCASSGPGQGVSDTQYFGPGTRLTVL.